This T cell receptor beta chain was obtained from a study of blood T cell repertoires in COVID-19. Across the whole study: Samples of COVID-19 (acute and convalescent) were obtained from the United States, Italy and Spain. T cells, B-cell-depleted T cells, or PBMCs supplied cDNA or gDNA.

Participant ages covered roughly 18 to 89 years across about two dozen US areas. This clone was found once. The CDR3 loop spans 17 amino acids. Germline CDR1 is SEHNR and CDR2 is FQNEAQ (reference sequence). Trimming removed 0 bases at V and 4 bases at J, with 18 bases between. Using immunoSEQ multiplex PCR, the repertoire was profiled, and TCRdb retains in-frame clones only, with some absent. The sample yields 150,000 to 200,000 clones, roughly 80% seen once. This chain uses TRBV7-9 with TRBJ1-2; possibly TRBD1 for D (5 bases). The TCR sequence derives from a woman aged 55-70 years with acute COVID-19. Sample: PBMCs or T cells enriched from blood (not recorded which). Here the CDR3 DNA reads TGTGCCAGCAGCTTAGCCGCGGGTCTGATGGGGGGCTATGGCTACACCTTC. Translated, it gives CASSLAAGLMGGYGYTF.